The 23 T cell receptor beta chains in this list originate from one sample, sequenced in a study of blood T cell repertoires in COVID-19. Data came from immunoSEQ multiplex PCR; TCRdb stores just in-frame clones and leaves some out. The sample shows under 150,000 clones, 84% of them seen only once. The specimen sequenced was PBMCs or T cells enriched from blood (not recorded which). The receptors come from a man aged 35 to 55 with acute COVID-19.

This chain links TRBV7-8 with TRBJ2-4; perhaps TRBD1 as D (5 bases). V dropped 2 bases and J dropped 1 base, with 18 bases sitting between them. CDR1 and CDR2 from the germline V gene are SGHVS and FQNEAQ. The length of the CDR3 is 18 residues. The CDR3 sequence: CASSLFRAALVAKNIQYF. The CDR3 coding sequence is TGTGCCAGCAGCTTATTCAGGGCCGCGCTCGTTGCCAAAAACATTCAGTACTTC. The variable domain in full, completed from reference TRBV7-8 and TRBJ2-4, reads GAGVSQSPRYKVAKRGQDVALRCDPISGHVSLFWYQQALGQGPEFLTYFQNEAQLDKSGLPSDRFFAERPEGSVSTLKIQRTQQEDSAVYLCASSLFRAALVAKNIQYFGAGTRLSVL.

The V and J genes are TRBV18 and TRBJ2-2; 8 nucleotides align to TRBD1. The junction had 1 base not matched to a gene; V was cut back by 3 bases and J by 1 base. The CDR3 contains 15 residues. The germline CDR1 and CDR2 sequences are KGHSH and LQKENI. CDR3 coding DNA: TGTGCCAGCTCACCGGGACAGGTGAACACCGGGGAGCTGTTTTTT. Translation: CASSPGQVNTGELFF.

This clone was found once. The chain combines TRBV19 with TRBJ2-1; 10 bases are a match to TRBD1. V trimming: 4 bases; J trimming: 1 base; junction bases outside the gene matches: 1. From germline, CDR1 is LNHDA and CDR2 SQIVND (reference sequence). CDR3 length equals 15 residues. The CDR3 is CASSRDRGSYNEQFF. DNA of the CDR3: TGTGCCAGTAGTAGGGACAGGGGTTCCTACAATGAGCAGTTCTTC.

The rearrangement uses TRBV29-1 and TRBJ2-1, with 10 bases that match TRBD2. Trimming took 7 bases from V and 7 from J; bases not matched to a gene: 7. Germline CDR1 SQVTM, CDR2 ANQGSEA. CDR3 length: 13 residues. CDR3 bases: TGCAGCGCCCAAGCGGGGGGGGGTAATGAGCAGTTCTTC. Protein product: CSAQAGGGNEQFF.

This chain's CDR3 is CASSPGTGGTGNTIYF. CDR3 DNA: TGTGCCAGCAGCCCCGGGACAGGGGGCACTGGAAACACCATATATTTT. This chain uses TRBV5-6 with TRBJ1-3, with TRBD1 matching over 12 bases. Germline V gene sequence: CDR1 SGHDT, CDR2 YYEEEE. V was clipped by 4 bases and J by 2 bases; unmatched bases: 4. CDR3 length: 16 amino acids.

CDR3 in amino acids: CASSPYRLAGAEQYF. The DNA for the CDR3 is TGTGCCAGCAGCCCCTACCGACTAGCGGGGGCCGAGCAGTACTTC. The V call is TRBV7-8, the J call TRBJ2-7, with 12 bases fitting TRBD2. The CDR3 has 15 residues. V lost 5 bases, J lost 6 bases, and 8 bases stayed unmatched. Germline V gene sequence: CDR1 SGHVS, CDR2 FQNEAQ.

The chain joins TRBV24-1 to TRBJ2-7; TRBD1 matches at 7 bases. Trimming at V came to 6 bases and at J to 4 bases, leaving 11 bases not matched to a gene. Germline V gene data show CDR1 as KGHDR and CDR2 as SFDVKD. The CDR3 is made up of 15 amino acids. CDR3 bases: TGTGCCACCAGTAGCGCTGACAGGGAACCTTACGAGCAGTACTTC. It codes for CATSSADREPYEQYF.

The chain recombines TRBV7-8 with TRBJ2-3; D remains ambiguous. With 1 base removed from V and 12 bases from J, the gap between germline ends came to 11 bases. Germline loops: CDR1 SGHVS, CDR2 FQNEAQ. The length of the CDR3 is 12 residues. CDR3 in amino acids: CASSLVAITQYF. The CDR3 region has the DNA TGTGCCAGCAGCTTAGTAGCTATTACACAGTATTTT. The variable domain in full, with the rest retrieved from reference TRBV7-8 and TRBJ2-3, is GAGVSQSPRYKVAKRGQDVALRCDPISGHVSLFWYQQALGQGPEFLTYFQNEAQLDKSGLPSDRFFAERPEGSVSTLKIQRTQQEDSAVYLCASSLVAITQYFGPGTRLTVL.

The genes are TRBV12-3 or TRBV12-4 and TRBJ1-1; D unresolved. The CDR3 has 13 residues. V was cut by 3 bases and J by 5 bases, with 10 bases left in between. The CDR3 is CASSFVGRTEAFF. CDR3 DNA: TGTGCCAGCAGTTTTGTGGGCCGGACTGAAGCTTTCTTT.

The chain uses TRBV19 and TRBJ1-2, with 9 bases fitting TRBD1. CDR3 length: 15 residues. The V gene's germline CDR1 is LNHDA and CDR2 SQIVND (reference sequence). The V segment lost 3 bases and the J segment 4 bases; nucleotides outside the gene matches: 6. The CDR3 DNA reads TGTGCCAGTAGTATGGGGGACAGGGACTTCTATGGCTACACCTTC. Translated: CASSMGDRDFYGYTF.

In this sample, this clone turned up once. The chain uses TRBV28 and TRBJ1-6; no clear D gene. CDR3 length equals 15 residues. With 6 bases removed from V and 0 bases from J, the gap between germline ends came to 9 bases. The germline V gene has CDR1 MDHEN and CDR2 SYDVKM. CDR3 in amino acids: CASRLMSSYNSPLHF. CDR3 DNA: TGTGCCAGCAGACTTATGAGCTCCTATAATTCACCCCTCCACTTT.

In nucleotides, the CDR3 is TGTGCCAGCAGCCTCCGACTAGGTGCTAACAATGAGCAGTTCTTC. It encodes CASSLRLGANNEQFF. V usage is TRBV2 and J usage is TRBJ2-1, with a possible D match to TRBD2 (6 bases). The CDR3 spans 15 residues. The germline CDR1 and CDR2 sequences are SNHLY and FYNNEI. Deletions cut 6 bases from V and 5 bases from J, with 17 bases between. The full variable domain, its missing parts supplied by reference TRBV2 and TRBJ2-1, is EPEVTQTPSHQVTQMGQEVILRCVPISNHLYFYWYRQILGQKVEFLVSFYNNEISEKSEIFDDQFSVERPDGSNFTLKIRSTKLEDSAMYFCASSLRLGANNEQFFGPGTRLTVL.

V usage is TRBV10-3 and J usage is TRBJ2-5, with 7 bases matching TRBD1. V was clipped by 8 bases and J by 2 bases; unmatched bases: 11. The CDR3 is 15 amino acids. Germline CDR1 ENHRY, CDR2 SYGVKD. The CDR3 is CAIGDSSRLQETQYF. Written as DNA, the CDR3 is TGTGCCATCGGGGACAGCTCCAGATTGCAAGAGACCCAGTACTTC.

A few counts support this clone. This chain uses TRBV7-2 with TRBJ2-1; tentative D call: TRBD1 (6 bases). CDR3 length: 13 amino acids. Trimming took off 5 bases at V and 9 bases at J, with 14 bases between the two ends. Germline V lookup: CDR1 SGHTA, CDR2 FQGNSA. CDR3 DNA: TGTGCCAGCAGCGTGACAGGCTCAAGTGAGCAGTTCTTC. This gives the protein CASSVTGSSEQFF.

CDR3 in amino acids: CASSRSGTYNEQFF. DNA for the CDR3: TGTGCCAGCAGCCGCAGCGGGACCTACAATGAGCAGTTCTTC. The rearrangement uses TRBV5-6 and TRBJ2-1; TRBD2 matches 7 bases. Losses at the gene ends were 4 bases for V and 2 bases for J; bases not matched to a gene: 3. Germline-derived CDR1 and CDR2 are SGHDT and YYEEEE. This CDR3 has 14 residues.

The chain links TRBV4-3 to TRBJ2-3, with 11 nucleotides matching TRBD2. Germline trimming cut 1 base from V and 5 bases from J; bases unmatched to any gene: 5. The CDR3 is 16 residues long. Germline CDR1 and CDR2: LGHNA and YSLEER. CDR3 DNA: TGCGCCAGCAGCCAAGCTCTAGCGGGAGGTGTAGATACGCAGTATTTT. This sequence encodes CASSQALAGGVDTQYF.

The CDR3 DNA reads TGTGCCAGCACAAGGGTAGCGGGGTCTTCCTACGAGCAGTACTTC. As protein: CASTRVAGSSYEQYF. The chain carries TRBV6-5 and TRBJ2-7; 8 nucleotides agree with TRBD2. CDR1 and CDR2 from the germline V gene are MNHEY and SVGAGI. The CDR3 is 15 residues long. Germline trimming cut 7 bases from V and 1 base from J; bases unmatched to any gene: 9.

V gene TRBV7-8 combines with J gene TRBJ1-5; D remains unclear. V lost 5 bases, J lost 9 bases, and 20 bases lay in between. The CDR3 contains 15 residues. CDR1 SGHVS and CDR2 FQNEAQ come from the germline V gene. The CDR3 DNA reads as TGTGCCAGCAGCGGAACCCGCACCCTAGTGGGGCCCCAGCATTTT. As protein: CASSGTRTLVGPQHF.

The chain is built from TRBV11-2 and TRBJ2-3, with TRBD2 matching 9 bases. This CDR3 has 17 amino acids. After removal of 5 bases from V and 2 bases from J, the junction contained 11 bases not matched to a gene. Per the germline V gene, CDR1 is SGHAT and CDR2 is FQNNGV. The CDR3 nucleotides read TGTGCCAGCAGCCAGGCTAGCGGGAATGTATTCACAGATACGCAGTATTTT. The encoded protein is CASSQASGNVFTDTQYF.

The chain recombines TRBV6-5 with TRBJ1-1, with D perhaps TRBD1 (6 bases). In germline, CDR1 is MNHEY, CDR2 SVGAGI. Trimming cost V 5 bases and J 7 bases, with 17 bases left between them. The CDR3 runs to 14 residues. In nucleotides, the CDR3 is TGTGCCAGCAGTACCCAACGACAGGCAAATGAAGCTTTCTTT. As protein: CASSTQRQANEAFF.

J is TRBJ2-3 and V is TRBV18, with 10 bases that match TRBD1. The CDR3 loop spans 14 amino acids. The J segment lost 6 bases and the V segment lost 5 bases, leaving 5 bases of the junction unmatched. Germline V lookup: CDR1 KGHSH, CDR2 LQKENI. DNA of the CDR3: TGTGCCAGCTCATCGACAGGGGGCGAGGATACGCAGTATTTT. Translated: CASSSTGGEDTQYF.

The chain combines TRBV29-1 with TRBJ2-2; 9 bases fit TRBD1. Germline assignment: CDR1 SQVTM and CDR2 ANQGSEA. Unmatched junction bases numbered 3, after V lost 4 bases and J lost 3 bases. The CDR3 contains 14 residues. Here the CDR3 DNA reads TGCAGCGTTGCACAGGGGGCGGACACCGGGGAGCTGTTTTTT. Protein sequence: CSVAQGADTGELFF.

The rearrangement uses TRBV7-8 and TRBJ2-7; 7 bases align to TRBD1. Trimming cost V 5 bases and J 0 bases; bases outside gene matches: 10. Germline V gene sequence: CDR1 SGHVS, CDR2 FQNEAQ. The CDR3 extends over 16 amino acids. CDR3 sequence: CASSPRTGRASYEQYF. The DNA of the CDR3 is TGTGCCAGCAGCCCCCGGACAGGACGGGCCTCCTACGAGCAGTACTTC.